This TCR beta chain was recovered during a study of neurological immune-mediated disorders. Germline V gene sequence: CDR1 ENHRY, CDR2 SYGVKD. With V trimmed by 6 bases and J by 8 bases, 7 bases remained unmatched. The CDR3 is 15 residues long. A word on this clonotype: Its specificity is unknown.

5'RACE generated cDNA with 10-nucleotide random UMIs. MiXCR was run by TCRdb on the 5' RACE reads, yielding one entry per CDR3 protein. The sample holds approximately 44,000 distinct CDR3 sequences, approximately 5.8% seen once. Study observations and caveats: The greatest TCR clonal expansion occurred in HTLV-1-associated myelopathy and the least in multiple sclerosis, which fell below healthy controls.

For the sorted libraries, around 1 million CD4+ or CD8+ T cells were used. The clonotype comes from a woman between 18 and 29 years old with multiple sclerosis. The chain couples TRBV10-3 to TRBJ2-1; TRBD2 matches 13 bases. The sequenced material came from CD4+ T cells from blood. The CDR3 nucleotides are TGTGCCATCAGCGAAAGACTAGCGGGAGGTCATGAGCAGTTCTTC. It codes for CAISERLAGGHEQFF.